This T cell receptor (beta chain) was captured by sequencing in a study of T cell responses to AZD1222 COVID-19 vaccine. The protocol was immunoSEQ multiplex PCR, while the TCRdb copy is restricted to in-frame clones and leaves out a portion. The sample has 200,000 or so clones; about 93% are singletons. The clonotype originates from an adult who received the AZD1222 COVID-19 vaccine. The specimen was peripheral blood, collected 28 days after the second AZD1222 dose.

The CDR3 DNA sequence: TGTGCCAGCGCGGGACTGAGCTCCTACGAGCAGTACTTC. Protein sequence: CASAGLSSYEQYF. The chain uses TRBV18 and TRBJ2-7, with a tentative D call TRBD2 (6 bases). V was shortened by 8 bases and J by 0 bases, with 11 bases between the two germline ends. CDR1 and CDR2 (germline): KGHSH, LQKENI. The CDR3 totals 13 residues.